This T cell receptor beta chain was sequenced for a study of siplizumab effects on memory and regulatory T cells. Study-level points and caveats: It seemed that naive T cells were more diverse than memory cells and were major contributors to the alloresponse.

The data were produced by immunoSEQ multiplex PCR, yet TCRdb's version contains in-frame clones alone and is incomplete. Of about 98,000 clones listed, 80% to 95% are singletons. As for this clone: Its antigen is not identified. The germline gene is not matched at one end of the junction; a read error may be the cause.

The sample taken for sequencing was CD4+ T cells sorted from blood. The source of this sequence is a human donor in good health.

CDR3 region: CVSSVASGPGIQYF. For the CDR3, the DNA is TGTGTCAGCAGCGTAGCTTCGGGGCCGGGCATTCAGTACTTC. The V and J genes are TRBV9 and TRBJ2-4, with D possibly being TRBD1 or TRBD2 (5 bases each). Germline CDR1 and CDR2: SGDLS and YYNGEE. The CDR3 sequence is 14 residues long.